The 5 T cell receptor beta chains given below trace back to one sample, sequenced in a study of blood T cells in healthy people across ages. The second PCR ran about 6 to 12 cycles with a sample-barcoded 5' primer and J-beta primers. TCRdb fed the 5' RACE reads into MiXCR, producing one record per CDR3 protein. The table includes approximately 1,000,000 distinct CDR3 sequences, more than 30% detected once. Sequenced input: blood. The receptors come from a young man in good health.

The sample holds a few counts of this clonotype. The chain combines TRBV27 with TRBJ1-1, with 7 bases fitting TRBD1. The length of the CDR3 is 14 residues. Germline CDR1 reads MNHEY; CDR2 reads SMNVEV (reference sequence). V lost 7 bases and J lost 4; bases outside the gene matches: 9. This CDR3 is CASKLQGGGTEAFF. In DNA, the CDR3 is TGTGCCAGCAAACTTCAGGGGGGGGGCACTGAAGCTTTCTTT.

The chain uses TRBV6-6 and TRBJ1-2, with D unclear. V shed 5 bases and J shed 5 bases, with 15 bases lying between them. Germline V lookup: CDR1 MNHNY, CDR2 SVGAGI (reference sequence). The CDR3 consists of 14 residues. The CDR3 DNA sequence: TGTGCCAGCAGTCAGCCACAAGGGCTTTATGGCTACACCTTC. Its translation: CASSQPQGLYGYTF.

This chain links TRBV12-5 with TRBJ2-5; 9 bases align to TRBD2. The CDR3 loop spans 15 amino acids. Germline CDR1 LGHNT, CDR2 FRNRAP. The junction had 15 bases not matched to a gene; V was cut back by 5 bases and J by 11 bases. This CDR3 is CASGPGGLATDEQYF. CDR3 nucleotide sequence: TGTGCTAGTGGTCCGGGGGGACTAGCTACCGATGAGCAGTACTTC.

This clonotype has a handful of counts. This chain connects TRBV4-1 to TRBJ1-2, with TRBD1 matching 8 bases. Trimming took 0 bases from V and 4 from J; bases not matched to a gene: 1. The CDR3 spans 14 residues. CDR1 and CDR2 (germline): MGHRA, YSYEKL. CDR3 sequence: CASSQEDRVYGYTF. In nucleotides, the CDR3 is TGCGCCAGCAGCCAAGAGGACAGGGTCTATGGCTACACCTTC.

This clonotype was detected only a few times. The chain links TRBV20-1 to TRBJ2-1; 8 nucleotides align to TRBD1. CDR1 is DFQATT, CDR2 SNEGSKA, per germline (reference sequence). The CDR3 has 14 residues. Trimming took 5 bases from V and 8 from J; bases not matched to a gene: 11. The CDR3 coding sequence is TGCAGTGCTTTGACAGGGGCGCAGCTGGATGAGCAGTTCTTC. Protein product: CSALTGAQLDEQFF.